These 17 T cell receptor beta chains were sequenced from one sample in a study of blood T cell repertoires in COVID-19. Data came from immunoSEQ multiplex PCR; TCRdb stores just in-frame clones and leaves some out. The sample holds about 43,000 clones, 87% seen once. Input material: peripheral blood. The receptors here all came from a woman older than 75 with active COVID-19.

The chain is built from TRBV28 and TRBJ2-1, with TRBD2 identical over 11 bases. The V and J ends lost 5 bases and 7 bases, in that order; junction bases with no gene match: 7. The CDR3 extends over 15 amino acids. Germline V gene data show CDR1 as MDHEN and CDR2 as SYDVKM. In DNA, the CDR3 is TGTGCCAGCAGTGCTAGCGGGGGGCTAGGAAATGAGCAGTTCTTC. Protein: CASSASGGLGNEQFF.

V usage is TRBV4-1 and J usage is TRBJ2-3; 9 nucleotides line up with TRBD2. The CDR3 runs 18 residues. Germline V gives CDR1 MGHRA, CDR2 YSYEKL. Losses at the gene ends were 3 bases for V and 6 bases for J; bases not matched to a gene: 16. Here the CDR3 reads CASSQFSLAGVIRDTQYF. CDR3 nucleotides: TGCGCCAGCAGCCAGTTCTCACTAGCGGGTGTTATCAGGGATACGCAGTATTTT.

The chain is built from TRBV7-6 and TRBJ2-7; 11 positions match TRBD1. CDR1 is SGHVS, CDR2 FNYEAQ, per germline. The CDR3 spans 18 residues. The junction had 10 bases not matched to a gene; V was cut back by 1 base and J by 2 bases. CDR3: CASSLGVSGQGVTYEQYF. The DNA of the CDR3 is TGTGCCAGCAGCTTAGGCGTGTCGGGACAGGGGGTAACCTACGAGCAGTACTTC.

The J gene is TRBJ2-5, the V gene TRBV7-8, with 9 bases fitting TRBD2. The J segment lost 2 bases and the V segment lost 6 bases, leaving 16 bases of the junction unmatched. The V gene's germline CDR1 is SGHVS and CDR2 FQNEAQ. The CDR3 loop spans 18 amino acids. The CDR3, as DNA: TGTGCCAGCAGAGGGTCTCCCCTCTCGCGGGGGGGGCAAGAGACCCAGTACTTC. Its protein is CASRGSPLSRGGQETQYF.

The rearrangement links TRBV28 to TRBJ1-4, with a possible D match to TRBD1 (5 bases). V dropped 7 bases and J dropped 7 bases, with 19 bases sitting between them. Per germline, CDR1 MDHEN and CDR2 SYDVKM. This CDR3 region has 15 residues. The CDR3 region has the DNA TGTGCCAGCACCTCGAGGGTAGACGGGGGTGAAAAACTGTTTTTT. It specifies CASTSRVDGGEKLFF.

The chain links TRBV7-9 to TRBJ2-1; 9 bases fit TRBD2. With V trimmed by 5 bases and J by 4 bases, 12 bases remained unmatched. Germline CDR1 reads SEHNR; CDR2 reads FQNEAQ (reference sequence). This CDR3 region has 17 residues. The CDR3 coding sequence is TGTGCCAGCAGCCGAGGGGTTGGGCTAGCGGGGTACAATGAGCAGTTCTTC. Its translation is CASSRGVGLAGYNEQFF.

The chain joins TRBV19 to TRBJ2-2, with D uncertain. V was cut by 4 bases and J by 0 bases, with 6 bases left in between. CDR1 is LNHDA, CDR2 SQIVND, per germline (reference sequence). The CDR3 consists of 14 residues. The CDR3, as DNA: TGTGCCAGTAGTACTAGTGCGAACACCGGGGAGCTGTTTTTT. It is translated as CASSTSANTGELFF.

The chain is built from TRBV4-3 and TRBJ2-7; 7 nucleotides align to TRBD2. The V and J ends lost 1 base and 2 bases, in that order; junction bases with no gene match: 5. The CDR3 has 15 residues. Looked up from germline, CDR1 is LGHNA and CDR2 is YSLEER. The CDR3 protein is CASSQGAGRAYEQYF. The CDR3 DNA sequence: TGCGCCAGCAGCCAAGGGGCAGGGAGGGCCTACGAGCAGTACTTC.

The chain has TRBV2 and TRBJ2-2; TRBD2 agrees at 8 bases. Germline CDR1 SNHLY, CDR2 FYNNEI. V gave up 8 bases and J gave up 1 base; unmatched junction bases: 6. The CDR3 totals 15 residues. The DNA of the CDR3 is TGTGCCAGCGCCGGGCTAGCGGGGAACACCGGGGAGCTGTTTTTT. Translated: CASAGLAGNTGELFF.

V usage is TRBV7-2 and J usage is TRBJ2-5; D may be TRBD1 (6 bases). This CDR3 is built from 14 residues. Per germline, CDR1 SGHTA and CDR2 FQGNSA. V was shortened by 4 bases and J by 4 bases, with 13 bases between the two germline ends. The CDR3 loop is CASSWDTSRETQYF. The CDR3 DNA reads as TGTGCCAGCAGCTGGGACACCAGTCGAGAGACCCAGTACTTC.

In DNA form, the CDR3 reads TGTGCCAGCAGCCCAGTCGACAGTTACAATGAGCAGTTCTTC. It specifies CASSPVDSYNEQFF. The gene calls are TRBV5-4 and TRBJ2-1; D may be TRBD1 (5 bases). Between the trimmed V and J ends, which lost 4 bases and 4 bases, there was a span of 12 bases. From germline, CDR1 is SGHNT and CDR2 YYREEE (reference sequence). The CDR3 is made up of 14 amino acids.

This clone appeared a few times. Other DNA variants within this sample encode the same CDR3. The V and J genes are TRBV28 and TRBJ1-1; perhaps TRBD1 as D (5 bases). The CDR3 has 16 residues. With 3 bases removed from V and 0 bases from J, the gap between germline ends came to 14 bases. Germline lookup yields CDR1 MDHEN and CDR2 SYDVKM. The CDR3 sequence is CASSLRVGGLNTEAFF. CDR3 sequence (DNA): TGTGCCAGCAGTTTGAGGGTCGGGGGATTGAACACTGAAGCTTTCTTT.

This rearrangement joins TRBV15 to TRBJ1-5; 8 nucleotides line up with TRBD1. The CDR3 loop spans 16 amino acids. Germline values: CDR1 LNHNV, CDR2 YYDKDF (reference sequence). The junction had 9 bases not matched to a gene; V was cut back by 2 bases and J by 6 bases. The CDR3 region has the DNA TGTGCCACCAGCAGAAAGGGAGGGACAGGTGGTCAGCCCCAGCATTTT. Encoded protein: CATSRKGGTGGQPQHF.

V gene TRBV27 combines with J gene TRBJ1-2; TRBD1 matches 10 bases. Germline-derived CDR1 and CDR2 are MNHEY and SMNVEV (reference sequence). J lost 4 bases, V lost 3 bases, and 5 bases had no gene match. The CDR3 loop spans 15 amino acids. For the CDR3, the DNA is TGTGCCAGCAGTTTGAATAGGGACAGGGGCTATGGCTACACCTTC. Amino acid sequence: CASSLNRDRGYGYTF.

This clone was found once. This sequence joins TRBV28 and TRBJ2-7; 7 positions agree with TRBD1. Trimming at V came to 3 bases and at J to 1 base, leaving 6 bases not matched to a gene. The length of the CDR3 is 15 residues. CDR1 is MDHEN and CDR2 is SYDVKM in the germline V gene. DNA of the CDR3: TGTGCCAGCAGTTTCACCGGGACAGCTTCCTACGAGCAGTACTTC. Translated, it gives CASSFTGTASYEQYF.

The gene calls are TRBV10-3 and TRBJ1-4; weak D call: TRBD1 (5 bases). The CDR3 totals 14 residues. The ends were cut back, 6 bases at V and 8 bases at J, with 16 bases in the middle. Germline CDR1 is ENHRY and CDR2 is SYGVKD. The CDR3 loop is CAIRLPQGKEKLFF. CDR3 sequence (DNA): TGTGCCATCAGATTACCTCAGGGAAAGGAAAAACTGTTTTTT.

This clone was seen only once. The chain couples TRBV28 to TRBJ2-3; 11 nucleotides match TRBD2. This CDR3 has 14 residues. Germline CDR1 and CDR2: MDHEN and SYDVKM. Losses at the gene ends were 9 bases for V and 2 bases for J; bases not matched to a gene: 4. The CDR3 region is CASGSGGATDTQYF. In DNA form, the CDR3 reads TGTGCCAGTGGTAGCGGGGGGGCCACAGATACGCAGTATTTT.